This paragraph covers one T cell receptor (beta chain) sequence. Germline-derived CDR1 and CDR2 are SGHNT and YYREEE (reference sequence). The V segment lost 4 bases and the J segment 4 bases; nucleotides outside the gene matches: 11. There are 17 residues in the CDR3. This entry is derived from a study of blood T cell repertoires in COVID-19. Turning to the study itself: Samples taken during acute and convalescent COVID-19 were collected in the United States, Italy and Spain. Sources were T cells, B-cell-depleted T cells, or PBMCs; the material itself was cDNA or gDNA.

Original methodology: Reference gene primer amplification yielded estimated nucleated cell counts. The protocol was immunoSEQ multiplex PCR, while the TCRdb copy is restricted to in-frame clones and leaves out a portion. V and J calls and clone size are copied from that table; D and trimming were computed from the DNA. The sample lists about 100,000 clones; 80% to 95% were seen once. The clonotype was recovered from a man aged 50 to 59 with active COVID-19. The genes are TRBV5-4 and TRBJ2-4, with 10 bases matching TRBD2. Sequences were obtained from peripheral blood. The CDR3 DNA reads TGTGCCAGCAGCCTGCGGATAGCGGGAGGCCGGAAAAACATTCAGTACTTC. As protein: CASSLRIAGGRKNIQYF.